This T cell receptor (beta chain) was captured by sequencing in a study of T cells after posttransplantation cyclophosphamide. Study outcomes and limitations: TRB clonality was highly associated with recipient CMV seropositivity and reactivation. Later post-transplant blood repertoires were often dominated by donor CD8+ memory clones. Skin or GI-infiltrating T cells shared few TRB sequences with blood.

Notes on this clone: No antigen is known for it. The junction departs from germline at one end; a sequencing error may be responsible.

Repertoires were generated with immunoSEQ multiplex PCR, while TCRdb's copy carries only in-frame clones and drops some. The data show 11,000 to 15,000 clones, with 65% to 85% seen just once and roughly 1.2% held by the top ten. The CDR3 is made up of 15 amino acids. CDR1 and CDR2 from the germline V gene are SGHNT and YENEEA. J is TRBJ2-2 and V is TRBV11-3; D possibly corresponds to TRBD1 (6 bases). The sequence came from a man aged 45 to 65. Sample: memory CD4+ T cells sorted from PBMCs. CDR3: CASSYLQGNIGELFF. For the CDR3, the DNA is TGTGCCAGCAGCTATTTACAGGGAAACATCGGGGAGCTGTTTTTT.